Listed below are T cell receptor beta chains from one sample, sequenced in a study of blood T cell repertoires in COVID-19. The repertoire was sequenced with immunoSEQ multiplex PCR; TCRdb's copy has only in-frame clones and lacks some. In the table there are hundreds of thousands of clones, approximately 88% of which are singletons. The specimen sequenced was peripheral blood. The receptors shown here come from a woman aged 50 to 60 with COVID-19, enrolled during active disease. Each CDR3 is given with its conserved first and last residue. The D gene is left open where the match is weak. Size tells how often a clone was seen (once, few, many) or the class of an expanded clone, and some rows leave it out.

CSVLPQGGYGYTF | TGCAGCGTTTTACCCCAGGGAGGGTATGGCTACACCTTC | . | . | TRBV29-1 | 13 | TRBJ1-2
CAWASGGVNEQFF | TGTGCCTGGGCTAGCGGGGGGGTAAATGAGCAGTTCTTC | TRBD2 | . | TRBV30 | 13 | TRBJ2-1
CASSRSTPRSNGSPLHF | TGTGCCAGCAGTCGCTCGACCCCCAGGTCCAACGGCTCACCCCTCCACTTT | . | few | TRBV6-6 | 17 | TRBJ1-6
CASSLRTGKDGYTF | TGTGCCAGTAGTCTCCGGACAGGGAAAGATGGCTACACCTTC | TRBD1 | . | TRBV19 | 14 | TRBJ1-2
CASSPPGWGGYTF | TGTGCCAGCAGTCCACCAGGGTGGGGTGGCTACACCTTC | . | . | TRBV12-3/TRBV12-4 | 13 | TRBJ1-2
CASSRPTTYGYTF | TGTGCCAGCAGTAGGCCGACAACCTATGGCTACACCTTC | . | . | TRBV28 | 13 | TRBJ1-2
CASRSRVGGETEAFF | TGCGCCAGCAGATCACGCGTCGGGGGGGAGACTGAAGCTTTCTTT | . | few | TRBV5-1 | 15 | TRBJ1-1
CASSGFAGTEQFF | TGTGCCAGCAGCGGGTTCGCGGGGACTGAGCAGTTCTTC | . | . | TRBV4-2 | 13 | TRBJ2-1
CASSLASGQGEQFF | TGTGCCAGCTCCCTAGCGTCAGGGCAGGGTGAGCAGTTCTTC | . | . | TRBV18 | 14 | TRBJ2-1
CASSYNQGTGEKLFF | TGTGCCAGCAGCTATAACCAGGGGACGGGGGAAAAACTGTTTTTT | . | . | TRBV9 | 15 | TRBJ1-4
CASSISGTEDTEAFF | TGTGCCAGCAGCATTTCCGGGACAGAGGACACTGAAGCTTTCTTT | TRBD1 | . | TRBV11-3 | 15 | TRBJ1-1
CASSIWGQGAFGSVNTEAFF | TGTGCCAGTAGTATTTGGGGACAGGGGGCGTTCGGGTCGGTGAACACTGAAGCTTTCTTT | TRBD1 | . | TRBV19 | 20 | TRBJ1-1
CSVGTLSTGELFF | TGCAGCGTTGGGACATTATCTACCGGGGAGCTGTTTTTT | . | . | TRBV29-1 | 13 | TRBJ2-2
CASSQGLIANYGYTF | TGCGCCAGCAGCCAGGGACTTATAGCTAACTATGGCTACACCTTC | . | . | TRBV5-1 | 15 | TRBJ1-2
CASSPLWAGGGNEQFF | TGCGCCAGCAGCCCCCTATGGGCGGGGGGAGGAAATGAGCAGTTCTTC | TRBD2 | once | TRBV5-1 | 16 | TRBJ2-1
CASRGGGYTF | TGTGCCAGCAGAGGGGGAGGCTACACCTTC | . | . | TRBV2 | 10 | TRBJ1-2
CASSIQVTEAFF | TGTGCCAGCAGCATCCAGGTCACTGAAGCTTTCTTT | . | . | TRBV7-9 | 12 | TRBJ1-1
CASSYQGLLTEAFF | TGTGCCAGCAGTTACCAGGGATTGCTAACAGAGGCTTTCTTT | . | . | TRBV6-5 | 14 | TRBJ1-1
CASEGAGGLSGELFF | TGTGCCAGCGAAGGAGCGGGGGGGCTTAGCGGGGAGCTGTTTTTT | TRBD2 | . | TRBV2 | 15 | TRBJ2-2
CASSLMAGGDPYEQYF | TGTGCCAGCAGCTTGATGGCGGGGGGCGATCCCTACGAGCAGTACTTC | TRBD2 | . | TRBV5-8 | 16 | TRBJ2-7
CATFGYEQYF | TGTGCCACCTTCGGTTACGAGCAGTACTTC | . | . | TRBV24-1 | 10 | TRBJ2-7
CASRPSGGSGETQYF | TGTGCCAGCAGACCTAGCGGGGGGAGCGGAGAGACCCAGTACTTC | TRBD2 | . | TRBV28 | 15 | TRBJ2-5
CASRGQGGTEAFF | TGTGCCAGCAGGGGACAGGGAGGAACTGAAGCTTTCTTT | TRBD1 | . | TRBV13 | 13 | TRBJ1-1
CASSLAVRSEQYF | TGTGCCAGCAGCTTAGCCGTTAGGAGCGAGCAGTACTTC | . | . | TRBV7-8 | 13 | TRBJ2-7
CASGGDRLLLHF | TGTGCCAGCGGGGGGGACAGGCTGCTCCTCCACTTT | TRBD1 | . | TRBV2 | 12 | TRBJ1-6
CASSVTRVKDYGYTF | TGTGCCAGCAGCGTGACTCGTGTTAAGGACTATGGCTACACCTTC | . | . | TRBV9 | 15 | TRBJ1-2
CASSSWTGAGNTIYF | TGCGCCAGCAGCTCTTGGACAGGGGCTGGAAACACCATATATTTT | TRBD1 | . | TRBV5-1 | 15 | TRBJ1-3
CASSAPQGGGYTF | TGTGCCAGCAGCGCCCCGCAAGGAGGTGGCTACACCTTC | . | . | TRBV9 | 13 | TRBJ1-2
CASSLSLTSGGADTQYF | TGTGCCAGCAGCCTTAGCCTGACTAGCGGGGGGGCAGATACGCAGTATTTT | TRBD2 | once | TRBV5-6 | 17 | TRBJ2-3
CAWGPGGNQPQHF | TGTGCCTGGGGCCCCGGGGGGAATCAGCCCCAGCATTTT | . | . | TRBV30 | 13 | TRBJ1-5
CASSNRDRGLVGYTF | TGTGCCAGCAGTAACCGGGACAGAGGTCTAGTCGGCTACACCTTC | TRBD1 | . | TRBV27 | 15 | TRBJ1-2
CAWSLTAAGEKLFF | TGTGCCTGGAGTCTGACTGCGGCGGGAGAAAAACTGTTTTTT | . | . | TRBV30 | 14 | TRBJ1-4
CASSVGQEGTEAFF | TGTGCCAGCAGCGTAGGGCAGGAGGGCACTGAAGCTTTCTTT | . | . | TRBV9 | 14 | TRBJ1-1
CASSIGTANTEAFF | TGTGCCAGTAGTATAGGGACAGCGAACACTGAAGCTTTCTTT | . | . | TRBV19 | 14 | TRBJ1-1
CASTRTFSGANVLTF | TGTGCCAGTACCCGGACTTTCTCTGGGGCCAACGTCCTGACTTTC | . | . | TRBV19 | 15 | TRBJ2-6
CASSPDSYGYTF | TGTGCCAGCAGTCCCGACAGTTATGGCTACACCTTC | . | . | TRBV27 | 12 | TRBJ1-2
CAWSDMGSRGEKLFF | TGTGCCTGGAGTGATATGGGGAGCCGTGGGGAAAAACTGTTTTTT | . | . | TRBV30 | 15 | TRBJ1-4
CASGTEENSPLHF | TGTGCCAGTGGGACAGAGGAAAATTCACCCCTCCACTTT | TRBD1 | . | TRBV19 | 13 | TRBJ1-6
CAWSARQGLGNIQYF | TGTGCCTGGAGTGCCCGTCAGGGTTTGGGAAACATTCAGTACTTC | . | . | TRBV30 | 15 | TRBJ2-4
CASSGGHLATNEKLFF | TGTGCCAGCAGTGGGGGACACTTGGCAACTAATGAAAAACTGTTTTTT | . | . | TRBV27 | 16 | TRBJ1-4
CASSLGTGGGYTF | TGTGCCAGCAGCCTAGGGACAGGGGGAGGCTACACCTTC | TRBD1 | . | TRBV7-9 | 13 | TRBJ1-2
CAWGGGGNQPQHF | TGTGCCTGGGGTGGGGGGGGGAATCAGCCCCAGCATTTT | . | . | TRBV30 | 13 | TRBJ1-5
CASGPSSYEQYF | TGTGCCAGCGGGCCAAGCTCCTACGAGCAGTACTTC | . | . | TRBV2 | 12 | TRBJ2-7
CASGVREETQYF | TGTGCCAGCGGGGTTCGGGAGGAGACCCAGTACTTC | . | . | TRBV12-3/TRBV12-4 | 12 | TRBJ2-5
CASSWGQGEGEQYF | TGTGCCAGCAGCTGGGGACAGGGAGAGGGCGAGCAGTACTTC | TRBD1 | . | TRBV5-6 | 14 | TRBJ2-7
CASSLARQASQPQHF | TGTGCCAGCAGCTTAGCTCGACAGGCCAGTCAGCCCCAGCATTTT | . | . | TRBV7-8 | 15 | TRBJ1-5